This entry describes one T cell receptor beta chain. Its cognate antigen has yet to be identified. No much larger clone is present one base from it, and per-base qualities are unavailable. Within the sample, other DNA sequences also encode this same CDR3. The data originate from a study of cytomegalovirus exposure and HLA in healthy donors (dated by TCRdb to the late 2010s). In terms of the full investigation: In an earlier analysis of 450 to 750 of the donors, around 300 Gb of sequence data and roughly 100 million unique TCR beta sequences from roughly 190 million T cells were reported. Because of strong linkage in the cohort, roughly five DR-DQ haplotypes were treated as single units for association and clustering. Donor age, sex, ethnicity and CMV serostatus were compiled alongside the repertoire data. HLA typing included class I and class II loci at four-digit resolution. A separate validation cohort of roughly 130 different subjects was used in addition to the approximately 700-subject first cohort. Of the 300 to 500 genotyped donors, less than 90% were placed in the genetic ancestry cluster associated with self-reported Caucasian donors. All discovery cohort repertoires had been generated using a single sequencing platform. Typing coverage differed by locus: A, B, C, DRB1 and DQB1 were typed in roughly 620-630 donors, DQA1 in about 550, DPA1 in over 600, and DPB1 in just under 480. In a later analysis, previously published TCR beta repertoires from fewer than 750 donors were re-analyzed and high-resolution HLA genotyping was added so that TCR occurrence patterns could be studied. High-throughput TCR immunosequencing, statistical association of individual TCRs with disease status, and machine learning were combined to predict cytomegalovirus infection status. A later genetic analysis took genome-wide SNP genotypes for about 65% of the 666 donors and used that subset as a discovery cohort. Using immunosequencing, the study profiled T cell repertoires from 666 subjects and related those repertoires to cytomegalovirus serostatus. Rather than using new phenotypic data, the later analysis identified candidate immune exposures from TCR beta sequences and from how often those sequences occurred across donors. Across some 400 genotyped donors of the cohort, an average of roughly 200,000 unique TCR beta nucleotide sequences per donor were sequenced, and roughly 20% of those sequences were non-productive. The study aimed to test whether cataloging public T cell receptors could reveal signatures of past pathogen exposure. An earlier analysis of about 600 of the donors used high-throughput TCR beta sequencing to judge whether each TCR beta V gene segment behaved as functional or pseudogenic. An early release covering 500 to 750 HLA-typed donors comprised around 300 gigabases of sequencing data and around 80 million unique TCR sequences. Findings and caveats that apply to the study as a whole: Presence/absence analyses assumed roughly uniform sequencing depth across donors, an assumption that may not hold. At a false discovery rate of 0.05, a later analysis linked 15,000 to 20,000 TCR beta sequences to specific HLA alleles. For the cohort, immune exposure information was limited to CMV serostatus. A later genetic analysis reported fewer N-insertions in productive TCRs among donors in an Asian-associated ancestry cluster than the roughly 700-donor mean. According to the authors, the approach could potentially be generalized to other disease states and immunological phenotypes. About 15 rarely observed V segments, including chromosome 9 orphons, were excluded from the earlier analysis of approximately 500 of the donors because counts were too low. In a later genetic analysis, a missense DCLRE1C variant was associated with V-gene and J-gene trimming of TCR beta chains, and the association was replicated in an independent cohort. A total of some 180 TCR beta chains were listed by the study as associated with cytomegalovirus. A further reported finding was that TCR beta sequences accurately predicted the HLA-A and HLA-B alleles for most subjects in the first cohort. A cluster of highly shared sequence variants was judged likely to be a technical artifact of the sequencing pipeline. In a later analysis, several top co-occurrence clusters were reported to appear linked to parvovirus B19, influenza, CMV and Epstein-Barr virus. Most TCR sequences were observed very rarely across donors, whereas some public TCRs were present in many individuals. According to a later analysis, TCR association rates differed among HLA loci, with DRB1 alleles showing the most associated TCRs and HLA-C alleles showing the fewest. Because HLA typing was missing for some donors at each locus, association tests included only the typed subset. Three of the identified cytomegalovirus-associated TCR beta chains were confirmed in vitro to be specific for cytomegalovirus antigens. An earlier analysis of around 500 of the donors showed that most TCR beta V segments appeared in productive rearrangements either about 87% or about 30% of the time, which broadly matched IMGT annotations. In this cohort, only TCR beta chains were sequenced, and detectable features were limited by the absence of alpha or paired-chain data. Correlated functional status among segregating V segments might reflect linkage disequilibrium, but an unknown experimental factor could not be ruled out. Cytomegalovirus status was reported to be diagnosed by the classifier with high specificity and sensitivity in both the original and validation cohorts. Most CMV-associated TCR beta chains appeared to be HLA-restricted in a later analysis, and the HLA associations seemed to be driven largely by CMV exposure. Assigning TCR associations to individual alleles was difficult when HLA alleles, especially DR and DQ, strongly co-occurred. A later analysis found that HLA-associated TCR beta chains were more clonally expanded and had lower generation probabilities than equally common non-associated chains.

The library relied on the immunoSEQ multiplex PCR assay. The multiplex PCR relied on a mix of 60 forward primers for TCR Vbeta segments and 13 reverse primers for TCR Jbeta segments. A multiplex PCR assay on genomic DNA amplified the CDR3 region of rearranged TCR beta genes. On the Illumina HiSeq System, the amplified TCR beta libraries were sequenced as 87-base-pair reads. Concerning the study's data processing: A later analysis tallied tens of millions of unique TCR beta chains across the 550 to 850 repertoires, and approximately 11 million of those chains were shared by two or more donors. To remove PCR and sequencing errors, raw reads were error-corrected and collapsed into unique sequences using a nearest-neighbor algorithm that merged closely related sequences. To assign V, D and J gene segments, CDR3 sequences were aligned to IMGT reference sequences. For a sequence to be retained, at least a six-nucleotide match to both a V gene segment and a J gene segment was required. A rearrangement counted as productive if the CDR3 had no stop codons and remained in frame with V and J, and every other rearrangement counted as non-productive. Following IMGT convention, CDR3 was defined as the stretch from the second conserved V-encoded cysteine to the conserved J-encoded phenylalanine. The earlier analysis of about 610 of the donors excluded any sequence lacking an unambiguous match to a single V gene segment. An earlier analysis of a few hundred of the donors called V segments functional above 56.7% productive rearrangements and segregating when the between-donor standard deviation exceeded 5%. A statistical classification framework was built to diagnose cytomegalovirus status from the catalog of TCR beta chain sequences. In a later analysis, V and J genes were assigned by comparing TCR nucleotide sequences against IMGT/GENE-DB human TR gene sequences. Using the TCRdist pipeline, a later analysis assigned CDR3 sequences along with most-parsimonious VDJ recombination scenarios. In a later analysis, each TCR beta chain was defined by its CDR3 amino acid sequence together with its V-gene family, and reads lacking a unique V-gene family were excluded. To address suspected cross-contamination and a sequencing artifact, a later analysis removed several hundred highly shared, low-generation-probability nucleotide sequences. In a later analysis, a clonal expansion index was calculated for each public chain from normalized within-repertoire ranks of inferred template counts. In a later analysis, generation probabilities were computed using a VDJ recombination model fitted to out-of-frame rearrangements, and the results were checked against IGoR. Hypergeometric tests were used in a later analysis to score TCR-TCR, TCR-HLA and TCR-CMV co-occurrence, with a repertoire-size bias correction applied to the TCR pairs. To estimate false discovery rates, a later analysis permuted the HLA or CMV assignments 20 times. In a later analysis, co-occurring TCRs were grouped using DBSCAN, and TCRdist sequence similarity was added for clustering within HLA-allele-positive subsets. Repertoires with fewer than 30,000 or more than 120,000 public chains were left out of co-occurrence clustering, as were four to six repertoires with anomalous nucleotide sharing. TCRdb stores this immuneACCESS table with in-frame sequences only. Part of the clones is absent; in the studies checked, under half of the shortfall reflects unresolved V genes, and no reason is known for the rest. The V and J calls and clone size are taken from that table; D and trimming were inferred from the DNA. The sample profile shows roughly 77,000 clones; over 65% of them were found once. Around 4.3% of the sample is held by the ten biggest clonotypes.

The cohort comprised 550 to 700 healthy bone marrow donors. At the time of sampling, all cohort members were nominally healthy, though unrecorded immune exposures were likely present. The donor tested CMV seronegative and was one of the 352 seronegative cohort members. Every donor gave a peripheral blood sample, and the peripheral blood mononuclear cells from that sample were used for TCR beta sequencing. Genomic DNA was extracted from the blood cell samples with the Qiagen DNeasy Blood Extraction Kit. The clonotype originates from a middle-aged man in good health and CMV-seronegative. Specimen: PBMCs.

The DNA is as follows: TGTGCCAGCAGGGGGCTGGGACAGACCTCCTACGAGCAGTACTTC. It encodes CASRGLGQTSYEQYF. Recombination linked TRBV25-1 to TRBJ2-7; TRBD1 lines up with 7 middle nucleotides. The germline V gene encodes CDR1 MGHDK and CDR2 SYGVNS. V trim: 6 bases; J trim: 0 bases; unmatched bases: 8. The CDR3 numbers 15 residues from cysteine through phenylalanine. Only the CDR3 portion is preserved as DNA: 45 bases, with reading frame beginning at the first base.